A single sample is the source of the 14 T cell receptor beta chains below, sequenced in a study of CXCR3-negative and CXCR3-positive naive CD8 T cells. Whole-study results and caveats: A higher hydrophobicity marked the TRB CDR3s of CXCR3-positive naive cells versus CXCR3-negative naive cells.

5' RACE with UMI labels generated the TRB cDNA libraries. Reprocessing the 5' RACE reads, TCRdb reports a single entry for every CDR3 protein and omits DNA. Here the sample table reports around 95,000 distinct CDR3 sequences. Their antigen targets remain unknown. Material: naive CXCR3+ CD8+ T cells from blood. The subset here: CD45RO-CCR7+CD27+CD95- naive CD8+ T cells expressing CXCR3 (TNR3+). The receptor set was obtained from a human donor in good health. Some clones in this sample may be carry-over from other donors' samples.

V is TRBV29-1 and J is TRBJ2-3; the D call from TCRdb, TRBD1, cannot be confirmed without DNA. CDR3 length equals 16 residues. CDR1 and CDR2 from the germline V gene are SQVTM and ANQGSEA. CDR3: CSVAGQGALPTDTQYF.

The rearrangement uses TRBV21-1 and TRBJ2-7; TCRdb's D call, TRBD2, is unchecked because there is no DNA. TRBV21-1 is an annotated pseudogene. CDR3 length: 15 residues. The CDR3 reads CASSKAKRGAPEQYF.

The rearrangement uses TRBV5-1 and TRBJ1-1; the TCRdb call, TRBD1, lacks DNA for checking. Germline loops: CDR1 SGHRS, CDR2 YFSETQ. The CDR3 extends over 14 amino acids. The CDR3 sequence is CASSLRVGQIEAFF.

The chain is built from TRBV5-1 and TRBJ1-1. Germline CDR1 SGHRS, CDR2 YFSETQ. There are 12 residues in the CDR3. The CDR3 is CVSSLAGVEAFF.

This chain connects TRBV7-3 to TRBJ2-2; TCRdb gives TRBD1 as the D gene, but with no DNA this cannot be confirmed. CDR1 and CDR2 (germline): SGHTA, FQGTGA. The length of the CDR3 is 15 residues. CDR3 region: CASSLAGGPPGELFF.

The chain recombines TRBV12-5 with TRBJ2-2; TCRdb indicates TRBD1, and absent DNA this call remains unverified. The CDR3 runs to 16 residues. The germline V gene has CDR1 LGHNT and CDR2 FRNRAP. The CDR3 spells CASGLVVPGNTGELFF.

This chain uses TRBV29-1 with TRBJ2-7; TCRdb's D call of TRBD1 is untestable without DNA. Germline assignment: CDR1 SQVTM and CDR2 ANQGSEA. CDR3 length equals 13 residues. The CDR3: CSVDRGGFDEQYF.

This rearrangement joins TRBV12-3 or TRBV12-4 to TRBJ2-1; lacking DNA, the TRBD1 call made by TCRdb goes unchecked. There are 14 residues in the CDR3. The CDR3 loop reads CASSPPDRDNEQFF.

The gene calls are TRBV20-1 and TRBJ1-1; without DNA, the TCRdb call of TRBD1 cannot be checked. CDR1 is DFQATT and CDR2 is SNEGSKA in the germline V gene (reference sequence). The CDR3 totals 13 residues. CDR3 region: CSARPRGNTEAFF.

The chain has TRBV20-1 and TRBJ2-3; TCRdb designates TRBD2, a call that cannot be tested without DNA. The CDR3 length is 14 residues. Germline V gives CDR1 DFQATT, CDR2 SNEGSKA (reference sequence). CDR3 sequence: CSATTSGVWNTQYF.

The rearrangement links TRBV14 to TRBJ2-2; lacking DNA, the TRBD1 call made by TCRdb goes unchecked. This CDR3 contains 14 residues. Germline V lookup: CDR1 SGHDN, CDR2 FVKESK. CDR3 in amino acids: CASSQTGNTGELFF.

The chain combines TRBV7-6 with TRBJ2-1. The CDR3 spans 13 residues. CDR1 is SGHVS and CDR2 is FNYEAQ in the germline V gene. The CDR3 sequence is CASSLGRYNEQFF.

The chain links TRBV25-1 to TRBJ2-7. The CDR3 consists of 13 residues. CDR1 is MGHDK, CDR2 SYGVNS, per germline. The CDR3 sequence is CARRVQNSYEQYF.

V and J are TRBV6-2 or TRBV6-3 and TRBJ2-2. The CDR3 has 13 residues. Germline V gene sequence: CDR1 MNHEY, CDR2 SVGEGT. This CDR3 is CASTHGVTGELFF.